Below are 5 T cell receptor beta chains sequenced from a single sample in a study of blood T cell repertoires in COVID-19. Profiled with immunoSEQ multiplex PCR; TCRdb holds only in-frame clones, not every one. The repertoire has around 220,000 clones, roughly 80% of them found once; the top ten carry 4%. The sample was peripheral blood. The receptors were sampled from a middle-aged woman with active or convalescent COVID-19.

This chain connects TRBV4-1 to TRBJ2-3, with a weak D call TRBD2 (5 bases). This CDR3 has 13 residues. CDR1 MGHRA and CDR2 YSYEKL come from the germline V gene. V gave up 3 bases and J gave up 6 bases, with 10 bases separating them. CDR3 DNA sequence: TGCGCCAGCAGCCACGCCGGGGTTGATACGCAGTATTTT. Translated: CASSHAGVDTQYF.

The V call is TRBV28, the J call TRBJ1-2, with TRBD1 as a possible D gene (6 bases). In germline, CDR1 is MDHEN, CDR2 SYDVKM. The CDR3 runs 15 residues. Trimming stripped 8 bases from V and 2 bases from J, with 18 bases between. The CDR3 nucleotides read TGTGCCAGCCTGGGAAACAGGGTTTCGAACTATGGCTACACCTTC. Encoded protein: CASLGNRVSNYGYTF.

In this sample, this clone turned up a few times. V and J are TRBV5-1 and TRBJ1-2; the D gene is possibly TRBD1 (6 bases). The CDR3 spans 13 residues. Trimming removed 3 bases at V and 2 bases at J, with 8 bases between. Per the germline V gene, CDR1 is SGHRS and CDR2 is YFSETQ. In DNA form, the CDR3 reads TGCGCCAGCAGCTCGGACAGCAACTATGGCTACACCTTC. Translating gives CASSSDSNYGYTF.

The rearrangement links TRBV5-5 to TRBJ2-5; 8 bases line up with TRBD1. Germline V CDR1 and CDR2: SGHKS, YYEKEE (reference sequence). CDR3 length: 16 residues. With V trimmed by 0 bases and J by 4 bases, 8 bases remained unmatched. The DNA of the CDR3 is TGTGCCAGCAGCTTGGCCCTGACAGGGGTAGGAGAGACCCAGTACTTC. It translates to CASSLALTGVGETQYF.

The chain carries TRBV10-3 and TRBJ1-4, with 7 bases identical to TRBD1. J lost 5 bases, V lost 2 bases, and 5 bases had no gene match. Germline V gives CDR1 ENHRY, CDR2 SYGVKD. This CDR3 is 15 amino acids long. The CDR3 DNA is TGTGCCATCAGTGAGGGGGGACAGCAAAATGAAAAACTGTTTTTT. The encoded protein is CAISEGGQQNEKLFF.